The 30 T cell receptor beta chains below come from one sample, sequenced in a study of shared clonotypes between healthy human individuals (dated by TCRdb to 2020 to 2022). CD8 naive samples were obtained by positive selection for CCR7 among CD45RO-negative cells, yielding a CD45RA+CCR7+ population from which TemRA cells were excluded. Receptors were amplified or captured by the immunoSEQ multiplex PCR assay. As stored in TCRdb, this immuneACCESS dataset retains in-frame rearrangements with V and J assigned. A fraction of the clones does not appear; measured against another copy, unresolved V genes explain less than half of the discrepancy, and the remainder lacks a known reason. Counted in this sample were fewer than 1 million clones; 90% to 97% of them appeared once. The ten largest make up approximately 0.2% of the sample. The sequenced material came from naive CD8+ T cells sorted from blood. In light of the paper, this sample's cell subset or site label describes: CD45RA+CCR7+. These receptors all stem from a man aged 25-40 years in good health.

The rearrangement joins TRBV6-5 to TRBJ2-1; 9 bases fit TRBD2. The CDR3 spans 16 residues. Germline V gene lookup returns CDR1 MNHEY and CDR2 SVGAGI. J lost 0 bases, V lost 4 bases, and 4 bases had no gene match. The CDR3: CASSSIAGDSYNEQFF. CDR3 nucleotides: TGTGCCAGCAGTTCTATAGCGGGAGACTCCTACAATGAGCAGTTCTTC.

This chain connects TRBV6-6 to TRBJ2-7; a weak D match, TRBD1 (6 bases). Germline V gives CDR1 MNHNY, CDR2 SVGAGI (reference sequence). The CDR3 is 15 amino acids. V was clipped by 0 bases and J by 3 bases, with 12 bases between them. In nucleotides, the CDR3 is TGTGCCAGCAGTTACTCGACGGACAGAAACTACGAGCAGTACTTC. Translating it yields CASSYSTDRNYEQYF.

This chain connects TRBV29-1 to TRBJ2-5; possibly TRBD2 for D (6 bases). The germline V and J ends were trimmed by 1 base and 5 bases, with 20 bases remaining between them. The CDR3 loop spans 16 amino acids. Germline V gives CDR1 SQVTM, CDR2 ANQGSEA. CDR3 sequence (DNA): TGCAGCGTTGAAGGTACGGCGGCGGGATGGGAGGAGACCCAGTACTTC. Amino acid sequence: CSVEGTAAGWEETQYF.

The CDR3 region is CASSFWGDTQYF. CDR3 nucleotide sequence: TGTGCCAGCAGCTTTTGGGGCGATACGCAGTATTTT. The chain joins TRBV5-4 to TRBJ2-3; D might be TRBD1 (5 bases). This CDR3 has 12 amino acids. Trimming cost V 2 bases and J 6 bases, with 7 bases left between them. The V gene's germline CDR1 is SGHNT and CDR2 YYREEE (reference sequence).

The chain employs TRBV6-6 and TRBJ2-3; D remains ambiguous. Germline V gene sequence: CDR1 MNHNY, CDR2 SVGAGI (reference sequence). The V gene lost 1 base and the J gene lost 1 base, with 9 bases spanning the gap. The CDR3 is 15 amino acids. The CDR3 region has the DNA TGTGCCAGCAGTTACTTACGAGAGGGCACAGATACGCAGTATTTT. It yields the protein CASSYLREGTDTQYF.

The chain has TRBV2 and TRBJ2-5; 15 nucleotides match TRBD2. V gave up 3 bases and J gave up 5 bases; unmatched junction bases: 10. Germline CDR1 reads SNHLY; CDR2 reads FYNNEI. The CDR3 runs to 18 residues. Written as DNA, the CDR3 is TGTGCCAGCAGTGATTTTTGGACTAGCGGGAGGGTAGGGGAGACCCAGTACTTC. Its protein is CASSDFWTSGRVGETQYF.

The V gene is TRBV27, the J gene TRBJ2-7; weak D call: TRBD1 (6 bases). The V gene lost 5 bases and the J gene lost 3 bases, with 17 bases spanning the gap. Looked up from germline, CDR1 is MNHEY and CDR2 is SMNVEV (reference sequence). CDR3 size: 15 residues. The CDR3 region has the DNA TGTGCCAGCAGTCCCCTGGGGGACATGATCTACGAGCAGTACTTC. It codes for CASSPLGDMIYEQYF.

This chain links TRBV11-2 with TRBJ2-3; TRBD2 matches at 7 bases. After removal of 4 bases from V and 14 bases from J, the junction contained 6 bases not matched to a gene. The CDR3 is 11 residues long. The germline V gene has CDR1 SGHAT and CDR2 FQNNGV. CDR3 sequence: CASSSGREAYF. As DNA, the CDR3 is TGTGCCAGCAGCTCAGGACGGGAGGCGTATTTT.

CDR3 residues: CASSLETEAFF. Written as DNA, the CDR3 is TGTGCCAGCAGTTTGGAAACTGAAGCTTTCTTT. This chain joins TRBV28 and TRBJ1-1; D is unclear. CDR1 and CDR2 (germline): MDHEN, SYDVKM. This CDR3 region has 11 residues. V lost 3 bases, J lost 5 bases, and 4 bases lay in between. Full variable domain (outside the CDR3, taken from reference TRBV28 and TRBJ1-1): DVKVTQSSRYLVKRTGEKVFLECVQDMDHENMFWYRQDPGLGLRLIYFSYDVKMKEKGDIPEGYSVSREKKERFSLILESASTNQTSMYLCASSLETEAFFGQGTRLTVV.

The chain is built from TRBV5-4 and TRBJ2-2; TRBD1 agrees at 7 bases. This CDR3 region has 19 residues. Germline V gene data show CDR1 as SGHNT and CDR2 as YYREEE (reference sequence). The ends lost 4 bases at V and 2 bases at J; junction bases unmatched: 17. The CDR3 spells CASSGEGGQAGFNTGELFF. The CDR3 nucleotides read TGTGCCAGCAGCGGGGAAGGAGGACAGGCCGGGTTTAACACCGGGGAGCTGTTTTTT.

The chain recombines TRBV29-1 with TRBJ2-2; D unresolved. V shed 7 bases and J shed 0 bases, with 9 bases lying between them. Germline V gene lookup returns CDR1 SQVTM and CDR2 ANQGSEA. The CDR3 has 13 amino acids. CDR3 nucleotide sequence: TGCAGCGCCCGGAAAACGAACACCGGGGAGCTGTTTTTT. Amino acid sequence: CSARKTNTGELFF.

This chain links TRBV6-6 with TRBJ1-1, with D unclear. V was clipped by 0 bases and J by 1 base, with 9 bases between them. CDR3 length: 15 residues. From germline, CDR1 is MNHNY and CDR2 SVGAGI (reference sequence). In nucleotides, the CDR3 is TGTGCCAGCAGTTACTCCAAGACATCGAACACTGAAGCTTTCTTT. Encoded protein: CASSYSKTSNTEAFF.

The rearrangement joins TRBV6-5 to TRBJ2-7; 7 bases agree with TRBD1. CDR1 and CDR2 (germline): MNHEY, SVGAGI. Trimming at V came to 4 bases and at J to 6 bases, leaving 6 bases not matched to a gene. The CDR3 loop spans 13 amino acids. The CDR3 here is CASSSDRFSEQYF. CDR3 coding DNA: TGTGCCAGCAGTTCGGACAGGTTCTCCGAGCAGTACTTC.

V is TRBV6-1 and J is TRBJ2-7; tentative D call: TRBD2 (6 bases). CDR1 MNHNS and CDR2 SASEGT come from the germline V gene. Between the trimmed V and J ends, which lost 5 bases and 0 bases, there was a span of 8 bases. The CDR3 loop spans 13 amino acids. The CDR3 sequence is CASSPGSSYEQYF. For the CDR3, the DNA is TGTGCCAGCAGTCCCGGGAGCTCCTACGAGCAGTACTTC.

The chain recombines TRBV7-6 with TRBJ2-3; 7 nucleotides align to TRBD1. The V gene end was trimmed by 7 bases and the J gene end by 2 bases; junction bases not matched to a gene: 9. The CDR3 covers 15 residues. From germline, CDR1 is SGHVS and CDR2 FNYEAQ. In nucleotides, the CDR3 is TGTGCCAGCACCAACCCGGGACAGCTCACAGATACGCAGTATTTT. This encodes CASTNPGQLTDTQYF. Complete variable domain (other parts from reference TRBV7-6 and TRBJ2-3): GAGVSQSPRYKVTKRGQDVALRCDPISGHVSLYWYRQALGQGPEFLTYFNYEAQQDKSGLPNDRFSAERPEGSISTLTIQRTEQRDSAMYRCASTNPGQLTDTQYFGPGTRLTVL.

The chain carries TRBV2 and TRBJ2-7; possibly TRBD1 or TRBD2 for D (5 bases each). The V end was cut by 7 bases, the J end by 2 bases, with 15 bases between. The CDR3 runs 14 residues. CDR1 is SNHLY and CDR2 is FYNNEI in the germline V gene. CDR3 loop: CASTSRDGTYEQYF. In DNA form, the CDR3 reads TGTGCCAGCACCTCCCGGGACGGAACCTACGAGCAGTACTTC. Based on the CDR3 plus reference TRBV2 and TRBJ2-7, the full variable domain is EPEVTQTPSHQVTQMGQEVILRCVPISNHLYFYWYRQILGQKVEFLVSFYNNEISEKSEIFDDQFSVERPDGSNFTLKIRSTKLEDSAMYFCASTSRDGTYEQYFGPGTRLTVT.

CDR3 amino acids: CASNRPGPKEETQYF. Written as DNA, the CDR3 is TGTGCCAGCAATCGTCCGGGGCCCAAAGAAGAGACCCAGTACTTC. V is TRBV5-5 and J is TRBJ2-5, with D possibly being TRBD1 or TRBD2 (5 bases each). The CDR3 sequence is 15 residues long. Trimming cost V 6 bases and J 3 bases, with 18 bases left between them. From germline, CDR1 is SGHKS and CDR2 YYEKEE (reference sequence). Based on the CDR3 plus reference TRBV5-5 and TRBJ2-5, the full variable domain is DAGVTQSPTHLIKTRGQQVTLRCSPISGHKSVSWYQQVLGQGPQFIFQYYEKEERGRGNFPDRFSARQFPNYSSELNVNALLLGDSALYLCASNRPGPKEETQYFGPGTRLLVL.

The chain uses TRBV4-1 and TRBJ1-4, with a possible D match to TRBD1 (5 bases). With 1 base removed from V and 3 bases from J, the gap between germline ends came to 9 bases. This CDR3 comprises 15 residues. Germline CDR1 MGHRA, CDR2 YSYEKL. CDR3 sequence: CASSQVRGANEKLFF. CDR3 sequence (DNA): TGCGCCAGCAGCCAAGTTAGGGGTGCTAATGAAAAACTGTTTTTT.

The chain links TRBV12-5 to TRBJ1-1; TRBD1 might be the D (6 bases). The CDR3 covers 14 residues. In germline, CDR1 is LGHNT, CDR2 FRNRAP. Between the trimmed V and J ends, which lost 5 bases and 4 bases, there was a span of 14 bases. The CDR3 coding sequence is TGTGCTAGTGGTCCCGACCGGGGGCCCACTGAAGCTTTCTTT. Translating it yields CASGPDRGPTEAFF.

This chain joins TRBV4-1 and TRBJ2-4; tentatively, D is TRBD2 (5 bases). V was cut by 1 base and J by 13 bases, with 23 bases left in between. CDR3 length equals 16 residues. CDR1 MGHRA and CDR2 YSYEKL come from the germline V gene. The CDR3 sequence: CASSQAIIVEGRVQYF. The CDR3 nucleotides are TGCGCCAGCAGCCAAGCCATCATAGTCGAGGGCCGGGTACAGTACTTC.

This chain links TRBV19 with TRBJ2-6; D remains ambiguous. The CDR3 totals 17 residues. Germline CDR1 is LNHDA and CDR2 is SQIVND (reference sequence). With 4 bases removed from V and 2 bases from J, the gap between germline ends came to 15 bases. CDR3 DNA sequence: TGTGCCAGTAGTAAGGGAACCGCGAATGCTGGGGCCAACGTCCTGACTTTC. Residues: CASSKGTANAGANVLTF.

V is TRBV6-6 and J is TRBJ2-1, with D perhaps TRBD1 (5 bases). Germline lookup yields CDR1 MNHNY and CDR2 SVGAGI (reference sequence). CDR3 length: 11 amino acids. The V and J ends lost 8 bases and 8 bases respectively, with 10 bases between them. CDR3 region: CASGTGYEQFF. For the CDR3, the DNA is TGTGCCAGCGGAACAGGCTATGAGCAGTTCTTC.

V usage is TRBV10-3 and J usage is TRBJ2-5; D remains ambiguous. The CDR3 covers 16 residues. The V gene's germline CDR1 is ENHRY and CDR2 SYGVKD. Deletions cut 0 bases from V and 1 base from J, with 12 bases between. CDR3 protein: CAISESDGGLQETQYF. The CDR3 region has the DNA TGTGCCATCAGTGAGTCTGATGGTGGGCTCCAAGAGACCCAGTACTTC.

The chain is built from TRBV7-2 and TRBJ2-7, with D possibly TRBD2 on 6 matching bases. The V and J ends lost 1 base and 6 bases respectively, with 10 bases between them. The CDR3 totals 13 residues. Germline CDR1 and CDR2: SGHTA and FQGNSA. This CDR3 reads CASSLGGGVEQYF. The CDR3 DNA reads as TGTGCCAGCAGCTTAGGCGGAGGGGTCGAGCAGTACTTC.

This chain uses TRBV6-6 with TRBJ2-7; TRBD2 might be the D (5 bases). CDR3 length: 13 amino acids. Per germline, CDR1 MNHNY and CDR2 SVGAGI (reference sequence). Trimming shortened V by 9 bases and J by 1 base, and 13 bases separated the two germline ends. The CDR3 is CASRSGLSYEQYF. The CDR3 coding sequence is TGTGCCAGTCGGTCGGGGTTATCCTACGAGCAGTACTTC.

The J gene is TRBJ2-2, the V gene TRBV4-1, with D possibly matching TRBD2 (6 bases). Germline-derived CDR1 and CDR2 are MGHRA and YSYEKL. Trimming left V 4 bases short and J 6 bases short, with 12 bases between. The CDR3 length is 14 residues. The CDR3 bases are TGCGCCAGCAGCCCTTCCGTAGCGGCCGGGGAGCTGTTTTTT. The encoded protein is CASSPSVAAGELFF.

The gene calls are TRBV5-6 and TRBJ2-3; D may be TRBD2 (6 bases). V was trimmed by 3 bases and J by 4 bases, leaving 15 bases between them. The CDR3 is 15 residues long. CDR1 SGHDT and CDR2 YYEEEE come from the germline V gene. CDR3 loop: CASSYPGGTPDTQYF. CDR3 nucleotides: TGTGCCAGCAGCTATCCCGGGGGTACCCCAGATACGCAGTATTTT.

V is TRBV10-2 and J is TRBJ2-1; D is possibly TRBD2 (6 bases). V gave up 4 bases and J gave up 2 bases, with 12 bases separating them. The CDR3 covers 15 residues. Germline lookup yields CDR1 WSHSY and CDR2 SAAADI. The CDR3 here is CASSVGGAAYNEQFF. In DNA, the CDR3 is TGCGCCAGCAGTGTCGGAGGGGCCGCCTACAATGAGCAGTTCTTC.

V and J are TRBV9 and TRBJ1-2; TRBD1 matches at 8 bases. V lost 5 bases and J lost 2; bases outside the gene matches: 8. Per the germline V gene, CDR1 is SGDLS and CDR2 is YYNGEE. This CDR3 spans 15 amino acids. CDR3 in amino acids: CASSPSGTGNYGYTF. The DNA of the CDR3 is TGTGCCAGCAGTCCCTCCGGGACAGGCAACTATGGCTACACCTTC.

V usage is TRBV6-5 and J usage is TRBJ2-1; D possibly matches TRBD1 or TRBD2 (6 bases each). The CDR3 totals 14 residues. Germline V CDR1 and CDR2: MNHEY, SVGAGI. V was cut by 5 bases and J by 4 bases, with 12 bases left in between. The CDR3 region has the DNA TGTGCCAGCAGTCCCCGGGGGCTATACAATGAGCAGTTCTTC. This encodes CASSPRGLYNEQFF.